The 27 T cell receptor beta chains given below trace back to one sample, sequenced in a study of blood T cell repertoires in COVID-19 (TCRdb year 2020). Receptor libraries were prepared by the immunoSEQ multiplex PCR assay. The clones in this table, taken by TCRdb from immuneACCESS, are in-frame only. Not every clone is retained; where verified, under half of the shortfall comes from an unresolved V gene, and the cause of the rest is unknown. For this sample the table gives some 240,000 clones, of which roughly 89% were detected only once. Roughly 5% of the sample goes to the ten largest clones. The specimen sequenced was peripheral blood. Receptors originate from a middle-aged woman who had recovered from COVID-19.

This clone was seen just once. The J gene is TRBJ1-1, the V gene TRBV12-3 or TRBV12-4; D is uncertain. This CDR3 has 13 residues. Trimming stripped 8 bases from V and 0 bases from J, with 10 bases between. The CDR3 DNA reads TGTGCCAGCCGGCGGATCATGAACACTGAAGCTTTCTTT. Translated, it gives CASRRIMNTEAFF.

This clone was counted between two and nine times. This chain joins TRBV7-2 and TRBJ2-3; D is ambiguous. Germline values: CDR1 SGHTA, CDR2 FQGNSA. The CDR3 extends over 11 amino acids. Between the trimmed V and J ends, which lost 5 bases and 8 bases, there was a span of 8 bases. This chain's CDR3 is CASSQASTQYF. In nucleotides, the CDR3 is TGTGCCAGCAGCCAAGCGAGTACGCAGTATTTT. Variable domain in full (rest from reference TRBV7-2 and TRBJ2-3): GAGVSQSPSNKVTEKGKDVELRCDPISGHTALYWYRQSLGQGLEFLIYFQGNSAPDKSGLPSDRFSAERTGGSVSTLTIQRTQQEDSAVYLCASSQASTQYFGPGTRLTVL.

The CDR3 reads CAISLAGGGQETQYF. The CDR3 DNA reads TGTGCCATTAGCCTGGCAGGGGGTGGCCAAGAGACCCAGTACTTC. This chain uses TRBV30 with TRBJ2-5; 7 positions agree with TRBD1. V lost 8 bases and J lost 1; bases outside the gene matches: 13. The CDR3 covers 15 residues. In germline, CDR1 is GTSNPN, CDR2 SVGIG (reference sequence).

Concerning this clone: At the DNA level, this CDR3 is encoded by other sequences in the same sample as well. The chain recombines TRBV11-2 with TRBJ2-5; 12 bases are shared with TRBD2. The CDR3 sequence is 15 residues long. Germline trimming cut 1 base from V and 4 bases from J; bases unmatched to any gene: 1. Germline-derived CDR1 and CDR2 are SGHAT and FQNNGV. CDR3 sequence reads: CASSLGLAGVETQYF. The CDR3 DNA follows: TGTGCCAGCAGCTTAGGACTAGCGGGGGTAGAGACCCAGTACTTC.

The rearrangement links TRBV10-3 to TRBJ1-4; no clear D gene. The CDR3 sequence is 16 residues long. Germline V gene sequence: CDR1 ENHRY, CDR2 SYGVKD. V was trimmed by 3 bases and J by 5 bases, leaving 16 bases between them. The CDR3: CAISDPNRGGNEKLFF. The DNA of the CDR3 is TGTGCCATCAGTGACCCCAACAGAGGAGGGAATGAAAAACTGTTTTTT.

The chain joins TRBV2 to TRBJ1-5; D is unclear. This CDR3 has 14 residues. Trimming shortened V by 2 bases and J by 4 bases, and 9 bases separated the two germline ends. Germline V gene sequence: CDR1 SNHLY, CDR2 FYNNEI. For the CDR3, the DNA is TGTGCCAGCAGTGAACGGGGATGGAATCAGCCCCAGCATTTT. Translation: CASSERGWNQPQHF. Complete variable domain (other parts from reference TRBV2 and TRBJ1-5): EPEVTQTPSHQVTQMGQEVILRCVPISNHLYFYWYRQILGQKVEFLVSFYNNEISEKSEIFDDQFSVERPDGSNFTLKIRSTKLEDSAMYFCASSERGWNQPQHFGDGTRLSIL.

This clone was recorded only once. V usage is TRBV28 and J usage is TRBJ1-5, with 8 bases aligning to TRBD1. The germline V gene encodes CDR1 MDHEN and CDR2 SYDVKM. This CDR3 contains 16 residues. The V gene end was trimmed by 7 bases and the J gene end by 5 bases; junction bases not matched to a gene: 13. The CDR3 DNA is TGTGCCAGCACCACAGCGGCAGGGGGCTACGATCAGCCCCAGCATTTT. Residues: CASTTAAGGYDQPQHF.

In nucleotides, the CDR3 is TGTGCCAGCAGTTACTTTGGGCCCCTTATGGGCGGCTACACCTTC. It specifies CASSYFGPLMGGYTF. This chain uses TRBV6-5 with TRBJ1-2, with D unclear. Germline V gene sequence: CDR1 MNHEY, CDR2 SVGAGI. V dropped 1 base and J dropped 8 bases, with 17 bases sitting between them. The CDR3 runs to 15 residues.

The chain has TRBV6-5 and TRBJ1-5; 8 bases line up with TRBD1. Germline V gives CDR1 MNHEY, CDR2 SVGAGI. The CDR3 is 15 residues long. J gave up 3 bases and V 6 bases, and 7 bases lay outside the gene matches. CDR3: CASRPTGVDNQPQHF. The CDR3 DNA follows: TGTGCCAGCAGACCGACAGGGGTGGACAATCAGCCCCAGCATTTT.

This chain connects TRBV19 to TRBJ2-1, with 9 bases lining up with TRBD2. Germline V CDR1 and CDR2: LNHDA, SQIVND (reference sequence). V lost 6 bases to trimming and J lost 5 bases; unmatched junction nucleotides: 2. This CDR3 spans 13 amino acids. CDR3 amino acids: CASSLAGHNEQFF. CDR3 DNA: TGTGCCAGTAGCCTAGCGGGGCACAATGAGCAGTTCTTC.

This clone showed up just once. The chain joins TRBV28 to TRBJ2-6, with D unclear. The CDR3 spans 14 residues. Germline CDR1 is MDHEN and CDR2 is SYDVKM. Trimming stripped 8 bases from V and 2 bases from J, with 10 bases between. This CDR3 is CASLRAPGANVLTF. CDR3 DNA sequence: TGTGCCAGCTTGAGAGCGCCTGGGGCCAACGTCCTGACTTTC.

This chain connects TRBV7-3 to TRBJ2-5; 7 nucleotides align to TRBD1. V was clipped by 5 bases and J by 4 bases; unmatched bases: 7. The germline CDR1 and CDR2 sequences are SGHTA and FQGTGA. The CDR3 spans 14 residues. Here the CDR3 DNA reads TGTGCCAGCAGCCTAGGGGGCAGGGTAGAGACCCAGTACTTC. As protein: CASSLGGRVETQYF.

V and J are TRBV7-6 and TRBJ2-1; 9 positions match TRBD2. There are 18 residues in the CDR3. Looked up from germline, CDR1 is SGHVS and CDR2 is FNYEAQ. Unmatched junction bases numbered 7, after V lost 1 base and J lost 0 bases. CDR3: CASSLGHSSGNSYNEQFF. In DNA, the CDR3 is TGTGCCAGCAGCTTAGGACATTCTAGCGGGAACTCCTACAATGAGCAGTTCTTC.

The V call is TRBV3-1 (or the pseudogene TRBV3-2), the J call TRBJ2-5; 8 bases are a match to TRBD2. This CDR3 is 14 amino acids long. The V segment lost 5 bases and the J segment 5 bases; nucleotides outside the gene matches: 7. Germline V lookup: CDR1 LGHDT, CDR2 YNNKEL (reference sequence). The CDR3: CASSDGTRGETQYF. DNA of the CDR3: TGTGCCAGCAGCGACGGGACTAGAGGGGAGACCCAGTACTTC.

This clone was detected only a few times. The chain recombines TRBV5-1 with TRBJ1-5; D perhaps matches TRBD1 (6 bases). Germline V gives CDR1 SGHRS, CDR2 YFSETQ. The CDR3 runs 16 residues. The V and J ends lost 4 bases and 0 bases respectively, with 14 bases between them. The CDR3 DNA reads TGCGCCAGCAGCGCCGGACAGCTATATAGCAATCAGCCCCAGCATTTT. Amino acids: CASSAGQLYSNQPQHF. The full variable domain, its missing parts supplied by reference TRBV5-1 and TRBJ1-5, is KAGVTQTPRYLIKTRGQQVTLSCSPISGHRSVSWYQQTPGQGLQFLFEYFSETQRNKGNFPGRFSGRQFSNSRSEMNVSTLELGDSALYLCASSAGQLYSNQPQHFGDGTRLSIL.

In its sample, this clone was seen once. The chain couples TRBV19 to TRBJ2-2; D is possibly TRBD1 (6 bases). The V end lost 2 bases, the J end lost 4 bases, and 14 bases lay between the germline ends. CDR3 size: 16 residues. Germline V gene lookup returns CDR1 LNHDA and CDR2 SQIVND (reference sequence). CDR3 sequence reads: CASSILQGIGTGELFF. The CDR3 nucleotides are TGTGCCAGTAGTATATTGCAGGGGATTGGCACCGGGGAGCTGTTTTTT.

The chain recombines TRBV6-1 with TRBJ1-4, with TRBD1 matching 10 bases. The CDR3 consists of 16 residues. V was pared by 0 bases and J by 5 bases, with 3 bases of the junction left unmatched. Germline CDR1 is MNHNS and CDR2 is SASEGT. The CDR3 DNA sequence: TGTGCCAGCAGTGAAGCGAAGGGACAGGGGAATGAAAAACTGTTTTTT. Translating it yields CASSEAKGQGNEKLFF.

V gene TRBV2 combines with J gene TRBJ2-3; possible D gene TRBD1, 7 bases. V was clipped by 9 bases and J by 5 bases, with 18 bases between them. This CDR3 has 14 residues. The germline V gene encodes CDR1 SNHLY and CDR2 FYNNEI. CDR3 nucleotides: TGTGCCAGTACCGATCCAGGGGGACTAGATACGCAGTATTTT. Residues: CASTDPGGLDTQYF.

This clone showed up just once. The rearrangement uses TRBV28 and TRBJ1-2; D is unclear. Germline CDR1 MDHEN, CDR2 SYDVKM. The CDR3 runs 14 residues. With 3 bases removed from V and 3 bases from J, the gap between germline ends came to 11 bases. The CDR3 DNA is TGTGCCAGCAGTTTTAAGACATCACACTATGGCTACACCTTC. This codes for CASSFKTSHYGYTF.

This chain links TRBV6-5 with TRBJ1-2, with a tentative D call TRBD1 (6 bases). CDR1 and CDR2 (germline): MNHEY, SVGAGI. Trimming stripped 7 bases from V and 7 bases from J, with 13 bases between. The CDR3 is 12 residues long. CDR3 DNA sequence: TGTGCCAGCATAGGACAGACGGGTGGCTACACCTTC. It codes for CASIGQTGGYTF.

The chain has TRBV7-6 and TRBJ1-2; D possibly corresponds to TRBD1 (5 bases). Germline V CDR1 and CDR2: SGHVS, FNYEAQ. Trimming cost V 3 bases and J 7 bases, with 21 bases left between them. The CDR3 extends over 16 amino acids. The CDR3 DNA reads TGTGCCAGCAGCTTTGGAGACCGGGACTCTTGGGGTGGCTACACCTTC. Protein: CASSFGDRDSWGGYTF.

The genes are TRBV7-2 and TRBJ2-7, with 7 bases identical to TRBD1. CDR1 is SGHTA and CDR2 is FQGNSA in the germline V gene. Losses at the gene ends were 3 bases for V and 8 bases for J; bases not matched to a gene: 10. The CDR3 extends over 14 amino acids. CDR3 in DNA: TGTGCCAGCAGCTTGGGGGACAGATCTGACAAGCAGTACTTC. It codes for CASSLGDRSDKQYF.

The rearrangement uses TRBV6-5 and TRBJ2-2; 12 bases map to TRBD2. The ends lost 2 bases at V and 6 bases at J; junction bases unmatched: 4. The length of the CDR3 is 16 residues. The germline V gene encodes CDR1 MNHEY and CDR2 SVGAGI. The CDR3 DNA follows: TGTGCCAGCAGTTACCAGACTAGCGGGAGCGCCGGGGAGCTGTTTTTT. This translates into CASSYQTSGSAGELFF.

The genes are TRBV10-1 and TRBJ2-7; perhaps TRBD1 as D (5 bases). Per germline, CDR1 WNHNN and CDR2 SYGVQD (reference sequence). V was trimmed by 6 bases and J by 4 bases, leaving 31 bases between them. The CDR3 length is 19 residues. CDR3 residues: CASSQGDPGMSCGIYEQYV. CDR3 DNA: TGCGCCAGCAGCCAAGGTGATCCAGGGATGAGCTGTGGGATTTACGAGCAGTACGTC.

J is TRBJ2-1 and V is TRBV27, with 7 bases that match TRBD2. The CDR3 length is 15 residues. In germline, CDR1 is MNHEY, CDR2 SMNVEV (reference sequence). V lost 1 base and J lost 8; bases outside the gene matches: 8. The CDR3 coding sequence is TGTGCCAGCAGTTTATTATCCGGGGGGAGCGATGAGCAGTTCTTC. It encodes CASSLLSGGSDEQFF.

This rearrangement joins TRBV28 to TRBJ2-2, with TRBD1 identical over 7 bases. V was pared by 7 bases and J by 0 bases, with 17 bases of the junction left unmatched. Germline loops: CDR1 MDHEN, CDR2 SYDVKM. This CDR3 has 19 amino acids. DNA of the CDR3: TGTGCCAGCATCCCACGGTGGGAAACGGACAGGTCGAACACCGGGGAGCTGTTTTTT. It codes for CASIPRWETDRSNTGELFF.

V usage is TRBV18 and J usage is TRBJ2-2; possible D gene TRBD2, 5 bases. The CDR3 spans 15 residues. Germline CDR1 reads KGHSH; CDR2 reads LQKENI. Trimming removed 6 bases at V and 0 bases at J, with 11 bases between. For the CDR3, the DNA is TGTGCCAGCTCTCTCTACGGGGCGAACACCGGGGAGCTGTTTTTT. As protein: CASSLYGANTGELFF.